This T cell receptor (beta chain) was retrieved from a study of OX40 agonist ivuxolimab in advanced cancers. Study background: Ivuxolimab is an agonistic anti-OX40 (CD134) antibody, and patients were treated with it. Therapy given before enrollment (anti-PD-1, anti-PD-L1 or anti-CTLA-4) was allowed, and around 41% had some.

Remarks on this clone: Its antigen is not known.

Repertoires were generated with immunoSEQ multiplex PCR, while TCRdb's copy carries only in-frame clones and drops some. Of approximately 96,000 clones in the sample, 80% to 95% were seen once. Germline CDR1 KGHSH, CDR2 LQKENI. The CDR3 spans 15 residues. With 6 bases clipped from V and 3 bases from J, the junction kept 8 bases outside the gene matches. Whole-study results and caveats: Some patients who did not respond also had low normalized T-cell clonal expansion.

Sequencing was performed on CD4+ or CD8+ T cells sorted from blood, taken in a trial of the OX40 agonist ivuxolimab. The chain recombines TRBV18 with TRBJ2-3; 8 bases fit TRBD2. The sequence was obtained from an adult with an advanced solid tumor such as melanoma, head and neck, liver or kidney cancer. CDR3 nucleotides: TGTGCCAGCTCCATGGCGGCTAGCGGGACAGATACGCAGTATTTT. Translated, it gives CASSMAASGTDTQYF.